One and the same sample provided the 5 T cell receptor beta chains below, sequenced in a study of tumor and adjacent non-tumor tissue in lung cancer (dated by TCRdb to the late 2010s). Library preparation employed multiplex PCR. Sequencing instrument: Illumina HiSeq 2500. TCRbeta libraries were constructed through three rounds of nested PCR with primers (Table S4) according to protocols modified from ARM-PCR. The public sequencing data were trimmed at Q25 with fastp and processed into clonotypes with MiXCR by TCRdb, which kept only in-frame beta chains. Rows are combined by CDR3 protein, so each entry shows the most common genes and DNA. The sample contains 60,000 to 100,000 distinct CDR3 sequences, about 80% of them found a single time. Of the sample, 40% is held by the ten largest clones. Bulk unsorted tissue served as the source for RNA extraction, and RNA quality was assessed using a NanoDrop ND-1000 and an Agilent 2100. Distant non-tumor tissue taken more than 3 cm from the tumor edge was used as the normal lung sample.

Sequenced: distant non-tumor lung tissue. All receptors derive from a man in his 70s with non-small cell lung cancer.

Turning to this clonotype: This may be a read error, as it is one base from a much larger clone. J is TRBJ1-1 and V is TRBV5-1; no clear D gene. Germline V gene sequence: CDR1 SGHRS, CDR2 YFSETQ. There are 14 residues in the CDR3. In nucleotides, the CDR3 is TGCGTCAGCAGCTTGGAGACGGTATACACTGAAGCTTTCTTT. Amino acid sequence: CVSSLETVYTEAFF.

The chain uses TRBV29-1 and TRBJ2-3; 8 nucleotides line up with TRBD1. The CDR3 totals 17 residues. Germline V lookup: CDR1 SQVTM, CDR2 ANQGSEA. The DNA for the CDR3 is TGCAGTTTACTCCCATATGTGACAGGGGTGGACATAGATACGCAGTATTTT. Translated: CSLLPYVTGVDIDTQYF.

To note about this clonotype: The junction differs from germline at one of its ends, possibly a read error. This rearrangement joins TRBV6-2 or TRBV6-3 to TRBJ1-1; D gene unclear. The CDR3 totals 13 residues. The germline V gene encodes CDR1 MNHEY and CDR2 SVGEGT. The CDR3 spells CASSEILKTEAFF. DNA of the CDR3: TGTGCCAGCAGTGAAATACTGAAAACTGAAGCTTTCTTT.

This clonotype has just a few counts. A much larger clone differs by one base, so this may be a read error. This chain connects TRBV6-1 to TRBJ1-5, with TRBD1 identical over 9 bases. Germline lookup yields CDR1 MNHNS and CDR2 SASEGT. The CDR3 has 15 amino acids. Trimming at V came to 6 bases and at J to 6 bases, leaving 9 bases not matched to a gene. The CDR3 region has the DNA TGTGCCAGCAGGGACAGGGGCTCACACGCTCAGCCCCAGCATTTT. Protein: CASRDRGSHAQPQHF.

A note on this clonotype: One base away lies a much larger clone, so this may be a sequencing read error. V and J are TRBV7-8 and TRBJ2-4; D not resolved. The CDR3 is 14 amino acids. Germline-derived CDR1 and CDR2 are SGHVS and FQNEAQ. The CDR3 region has the DNA TGTGCCAGCAGCTTAGCGATAGCCAAAAACACTCAGTACTTC. Amino acids: CASSLAIAKNTQYF.